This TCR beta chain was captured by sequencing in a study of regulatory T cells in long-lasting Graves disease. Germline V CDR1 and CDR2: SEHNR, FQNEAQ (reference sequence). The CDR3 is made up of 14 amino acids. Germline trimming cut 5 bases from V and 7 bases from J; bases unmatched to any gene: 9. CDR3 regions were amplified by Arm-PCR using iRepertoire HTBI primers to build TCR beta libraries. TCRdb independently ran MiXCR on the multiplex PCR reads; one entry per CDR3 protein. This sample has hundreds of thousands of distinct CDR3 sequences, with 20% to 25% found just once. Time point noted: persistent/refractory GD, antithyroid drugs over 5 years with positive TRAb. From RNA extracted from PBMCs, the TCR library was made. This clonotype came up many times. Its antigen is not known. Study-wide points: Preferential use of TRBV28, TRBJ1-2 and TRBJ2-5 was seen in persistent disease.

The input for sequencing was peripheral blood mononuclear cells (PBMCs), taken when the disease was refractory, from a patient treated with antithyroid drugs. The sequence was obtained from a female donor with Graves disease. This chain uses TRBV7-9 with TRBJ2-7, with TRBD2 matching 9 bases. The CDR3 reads CASSAAGGPLEQYF. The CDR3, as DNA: TGTGCCAGCAGCGCAGCGGGGGGACCTCTTGAGCAGTACTTC.